This T cell receptor beta chain was retrieved from a study of T cell responses to AZD1222 COVID-19 vaccine (dated by TCRdb to the early 2020s). Regarding the research as a whole: Because spike-specific TCR depth and breadth did not differ between the two schedules, AZD1222 recipients who got a second dose at roughly 4 weeks were pooled with those who got a second dose at roughly 12 weeks. Trial participants were enrolled into age subgroups of 18-55, 56-69 and 70-plus years, which contained roughly 150, 30 and 60 TCR-sequenced participants, respectively. TCR sequencing was performed for 230 to 250 trial participants, of whom 200 to 210 were given two doses of AZD1222 and some 25 were given two doses of MenACWY control vaccine. The full study reports these points: Epitopes outside the regions mutated in the B.1.351 and B.1.1.7 variants were reportedly recognized by nearly half of the unique spike-specific TCRs. Conclusions about previously exposed vaccinees are limited, since just six AZD1222 recipients were seropositive for SARS-CoV-2 at baseline. CD4 TCRs associated with the vaccine covered the entire spike protein, and the dominant responses were in regions 160-218 and 743-854. After two AZD1222 doses, spike-specific TCR breadth and depth were significantly higher than at day 0 and than in MenACWY recipients. Participants were mostly white British, with more females than males. The authors suggested clonal diversity may have been underestimated. The 56-69-year group was small, and its depth increase did not reach significance, likely because of low power. No day 14 peak-response samples were available, so repertoires were characterized only after the peak T cell response.

The CDR3 regions of human TCRbeta chains were analyzed by immunosequencing. As for how the authors treated the data: Repertoire TCRs were matched against a reference library of SARS-CoV-2-specific TCRs generated with the MIRA antigen-specificity platform. Breadth was defined as the fraction of unique TCRs that were SARS-CoV-2-associated. Depth was defined as the fraction of total T cells that were SARS-CoV-2-associated. Using the MIRA data, each spike-specific TCR was mapped to the spike region that the TCR reacts to and placed in a CD4 or CD8 class. Log10-transformed breadth and depth values were compared by one-way ANOVA with Sidak's multiple comparisons tests. Entries here come from immuneACCESS through TCRdb and include only in-frame sequences with V and J called. Some clones fail to appear in such tables; in the studies checked, an unresolved V gene covers under half of the shortfall, and the cause of the remainder is unknown. The V and J calls and the clone size are those of that table, but D and trimming were determined from the DNA. The sample table holds around 140,000 clones, of which roughly 92% were seen once. Around 1.5% of the sample rests with the top ten.

The sample's time point label, decoded: baseline before first vaccination. Vaccinee samples were obtained from the UK trials COV001 and COV002, which included a single-blind randomized controlled phase 2/3 trial of AZD1222 (ChAdOx1 nCoV-19) in healthy adults. Trial participant PBMC samples were collected at day 0 and day 28 after the second dose for TCRbeta chain sequencing. Measured from the cysteine to the phenylalanine, the CDR3 is 16 residues long. Here the CDR3 DNA is all that survives: 48 bases in frame from base 1. The germline V gene (reference sequence) supplies CDR1 SEHNR and CDR2 FQNEAQ. The junction shows trimming of 8 bases on V and 0 bases on J, plus 17 bases between the germline ends. In the case of this clone: Its antigen target is currently unknown. No base-level quality is on record; no much larger clone is a single base apart.

This receptor was taken from an adult in good health. Recombination connected TRBV7-9 to TRBJ1-3; the D segment could be TRBD1, given 6 matching bases. Sample: peripheral blood, taken on day 0 of AZD1222 vaccination. The CDR3 reads as follows: CASLLGGETSGNTIYF. The DNA sequence is as follows: TGTGCCAGCCTTCTAGGGGGAGAGACCTCTGGAAACACCATATATTTT.